Included here is one T cell receptor beta chain sequence, with context. An end of the junction differs from the germline gene, which may be a read error. The sample contains more than one DNA sequence encoding this CDR3. Primers: 60 Vbeta forward and 13 Jbeta reverse. TCRdb keeps only in-frame clones here, not all; method: immunoSEQ multiplex PCR. The sample yields 95,000 to 150,000 clones, roughly 80% seen once. The CDR3 contains 13 residues. Germline CDR1 SGHVS, CDR2 FQNEAQ. The entry originates in a study of cytomegalovirus exposure and HLA in healthy donors. Study-wide background: In a previous analysis, 110 million or so unique TCR beta sequences were found from roughly 200 million T cells.

This rearrangement joins TRBV7-8 to TRBJ2-7; maybe TRBD1 (5 bases). The sequence was collected from a man younger than 40 in good health and CMV-seronegative. The sample comprised PBMCs. CDR3 region: CASRHRPAYEQYF. In DNA, the CDR3 is TGTGCTAGCAGGCACAGGCCGGCTTACGAGCAGTACTTC.